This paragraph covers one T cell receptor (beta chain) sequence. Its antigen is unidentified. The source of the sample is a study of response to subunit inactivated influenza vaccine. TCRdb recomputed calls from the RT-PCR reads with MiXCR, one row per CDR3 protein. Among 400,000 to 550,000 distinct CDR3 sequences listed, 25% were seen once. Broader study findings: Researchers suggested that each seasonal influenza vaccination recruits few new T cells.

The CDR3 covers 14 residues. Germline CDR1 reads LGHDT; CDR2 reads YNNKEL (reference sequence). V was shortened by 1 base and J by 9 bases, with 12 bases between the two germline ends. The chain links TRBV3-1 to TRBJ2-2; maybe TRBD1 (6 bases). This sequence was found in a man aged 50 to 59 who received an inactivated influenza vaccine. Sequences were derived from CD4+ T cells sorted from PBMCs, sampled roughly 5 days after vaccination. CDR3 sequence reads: CASSQAQQGRELFF. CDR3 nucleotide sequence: TGTGCCAGCAGCCAAGCCCAACAGGGTCGGGAGCTGTTTTTT.